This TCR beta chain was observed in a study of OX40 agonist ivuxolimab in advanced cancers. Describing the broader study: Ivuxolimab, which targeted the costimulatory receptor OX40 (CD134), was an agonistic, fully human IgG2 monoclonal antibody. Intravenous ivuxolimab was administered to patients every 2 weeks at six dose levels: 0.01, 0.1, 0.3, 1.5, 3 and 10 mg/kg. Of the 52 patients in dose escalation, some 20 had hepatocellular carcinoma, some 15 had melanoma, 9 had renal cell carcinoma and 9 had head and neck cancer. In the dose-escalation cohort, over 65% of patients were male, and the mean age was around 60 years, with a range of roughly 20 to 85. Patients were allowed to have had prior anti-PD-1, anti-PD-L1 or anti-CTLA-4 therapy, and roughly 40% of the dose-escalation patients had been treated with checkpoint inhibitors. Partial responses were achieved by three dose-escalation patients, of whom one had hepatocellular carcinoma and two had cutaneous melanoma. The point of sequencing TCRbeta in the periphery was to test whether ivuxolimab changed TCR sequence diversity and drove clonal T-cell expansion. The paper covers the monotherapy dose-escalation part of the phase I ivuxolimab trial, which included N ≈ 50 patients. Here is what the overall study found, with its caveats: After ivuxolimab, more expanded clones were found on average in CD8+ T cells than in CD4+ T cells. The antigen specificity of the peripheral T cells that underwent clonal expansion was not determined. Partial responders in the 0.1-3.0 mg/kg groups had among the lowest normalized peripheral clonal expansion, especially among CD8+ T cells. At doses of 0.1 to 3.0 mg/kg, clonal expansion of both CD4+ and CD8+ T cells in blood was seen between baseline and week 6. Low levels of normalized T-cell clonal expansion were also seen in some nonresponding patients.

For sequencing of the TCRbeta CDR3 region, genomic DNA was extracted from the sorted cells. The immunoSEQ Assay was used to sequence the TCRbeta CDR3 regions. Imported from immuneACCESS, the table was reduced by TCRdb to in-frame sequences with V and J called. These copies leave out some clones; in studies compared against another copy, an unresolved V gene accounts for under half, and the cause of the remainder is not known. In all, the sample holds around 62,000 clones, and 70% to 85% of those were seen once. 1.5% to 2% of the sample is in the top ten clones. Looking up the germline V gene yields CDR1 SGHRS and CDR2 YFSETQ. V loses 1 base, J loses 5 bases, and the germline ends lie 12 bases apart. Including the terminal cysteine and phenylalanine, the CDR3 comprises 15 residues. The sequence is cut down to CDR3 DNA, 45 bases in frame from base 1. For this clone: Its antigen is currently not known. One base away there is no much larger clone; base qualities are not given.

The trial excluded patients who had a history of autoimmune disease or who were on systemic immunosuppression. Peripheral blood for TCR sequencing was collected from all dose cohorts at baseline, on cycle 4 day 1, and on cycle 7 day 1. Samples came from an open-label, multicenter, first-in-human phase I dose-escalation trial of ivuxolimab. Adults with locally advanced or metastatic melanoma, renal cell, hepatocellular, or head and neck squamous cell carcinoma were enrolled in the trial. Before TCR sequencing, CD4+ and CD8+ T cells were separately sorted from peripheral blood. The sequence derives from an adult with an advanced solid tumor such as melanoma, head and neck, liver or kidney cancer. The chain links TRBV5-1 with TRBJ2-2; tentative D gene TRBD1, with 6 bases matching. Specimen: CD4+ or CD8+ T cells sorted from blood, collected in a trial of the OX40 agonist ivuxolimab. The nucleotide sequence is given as TGCGCCAGCAGCTTGAGTCAGGGGTATACCGGGGAGCTGTTTTTT. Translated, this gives CASSLSQGYTGELFF.